This T cell receptor (beta chain) was sequenced for a study of Ad26.COV2.S vaccination and SARS-CoV-2 variants. The CDR3 totals 16 residues. V lost 1 base and J lost 6; bases outside the gene matches: 8. Germline-derived CDR1 and CDR2 are LNHDA and SQIVND (reference sequence). Concerning this clone: The antigen remains unidentified.

Sequenced by immunoSEQ multiplex PCR; TCRdb stores in-frame clones only, minus some. The sample holds hundreds of thousands of clones; more than 80% are singletons and the top ten take more than 10%. Overall study findings and caveats: The analyses of TCR breadth and depth may have understated the size of total T cell responses. Ad26.COV2.S recipients had broader spike-specific TCRs (P = 0.0014).

Treatment specified: some 20 received Ad26.COV2.S at low or high dose, single or two shots; five or six received placebo; per-sample allocation not given. Samples came from day 63 after the first vaccine or placebo injection. The individual, an adult aged 18-55 years, was a donor in Boston. This receptor was identified in a person aged 18 to 65 who received the Ad26.COV2.S COVID-19 vaccine or a placebo. This sample comprised peripheral blood, obtained in a trial of Ad26.COV2.S vaccine versus placebo. The chain combines TRBV19 with TRBJ1-5; 8 positions agree with TRBD1. CDR3 sequence reads: CASSIVPGGWGQPQHF. CDR3 coding DNA: TGTGCCAGTAGTATAGTCCCAGGGGGCTGGGGTCAGCCCCAGCATTTT.